This record covers a single T cell receptor (beta chain). Its antigen is unknown. Here immunoSEQ multiplex PCR was the method, and the copy in TCRdb shows in-frame clones only, minus some. The data show 30,000 to 40,000 clones, roughly 90% seen once. This entry belongs to a study of regulatory and conventional T cells in RAG deficiency. V dropped 4 bases and J dropped 8; count of bases not matched to a gene: 6. CDR1 and CDR2 (germline): SGHRS, YFSETQ. The CDR3 runs 13 residues. The study's findings and limits: In Omenn syndrome, Treg and Tconv repertoires overlapped >80%. In Omenn syndrome, sorted "Tregs" may be peripherally activated cells.

The sample also formed part of further work on regulatory T cells. That investigation notes: The primer mix had 52 TRBV and 13 TRBJ primers. Regulatory T cells showed the strongest V-J pair restriction and V/J gene skewing among patient repertoires.

The sequencing sample was made of CD8+ T cells sorted from blood. This chain connects TRBV5-1 to TRBJ2-1; 7 bases are a match to TRBD1. The sequence was collected from a human donor in good health. The CDR3 coding sequence is TGCGCCAGCAGCAATACAGGGGCGGATGAGCAGTTCTTC. This encodes CASSNTGADEQFF.